This T cell receptor beta chain was recorded in a study of patients and donors after allogeneic stem cell transplantation (dated by TCRdb to the early 2020s). Library construction relied on RT-PCR. Instrument used: NextSeq 550. TCRdb trimmed public reads at Q25 via fastp, called clones via MiXCR and kept in-frame beta chains. Every entry covers one CDR3 protein and lists the most common genes and DNA from its rows. The sample records more than 850,000 distinct CDR3 sequences, about a sixth of which are singletons. The ten largest clonotypes hold 5% to 6.5% of the sample. The CDR3 covers 15 residues, taking in both the cysteine and the phenylalanine. Only the CDR3 region is kept as DNA, spanning 45 bases read in frame from base 1. V lost 8 bases and J lost 4 bases; the stretch between them is 20 bases long. Ten or more counts support this clonotype. Its antigen remains undetermined. The sample holds no much larger clone one base away, and base qualities are not on file.

The sequencing sample was made of blood, either unsorted or a sorted T cell fraction (not recorded which). This TCR derives from a human donor who was either an allogeneic HSCT recipient or a stem cell or donor lymphocyte infusion donor (not recorded which). It is not recorded whose cells these are; they may come from a transplant donor. The chain joins TRBV12-3 or TRBV12-4 to TRBJ1-2; a confident D gene designation cannot be given. The CDR3 region has the sequence CASSLGPGRGYGYTF. The DNA is as follows: TGTGCCAGCTCCTTAGGACCGGGGAGAGGCTATGGCTACACCTTC.